Following are 10 T cell receptor beta chains from one sample sequenced in a study of shared clonotypes between healthy human individuals. The data were produced by immunoSEQ multiplex PCR, yet TCRdb's version contains in-frame clones alone and is incomplete. The table lists some 2,000,000 clones, about 94% of them singletons. Sample: naive CD4+ T cells sorted from blood. The subset denotes: CD45RA+ positively selected. Receptors originate from a man aged 18 to 30 in good health.

This clone was observed a single time. The chain couples TRBV13 to TRBJ2-7; TRBD2 aligns across 9 bases. This CDR3 spans 16 amino acids. With 4 bases clipped from V and 2 bases from J, the junction kept 9 bases outside the gene matches. Looked up from germline, CDR1 is PRHDT and CDR2 is FYEKMQ (reference sequence). The CDR3 here is CASSSRGASGTYEQYF. The CDR3 DNA sequence: TGTGCCAGCAGCTCCCGGGGGGCTAGCGGGACCTACGAGCAGTACTTC.

The chain has TRBV9 and TRBJ1-4; no firm D call. The CDR3 totals 16 residues. From germline, CDR1 is SGDLS and CDR2 YYNGEE. Trimming stripped 3 bases from V and 7 bases from J, with 19 bases between. The chain's CDR3 is CASSGRRSPSGEKLFF. The CDR3 bases are TGTGCCAGCAGCGGCAGAAGGTCCCCGTCCGGTGAAAAACTGTTTTTT.

V and J are TRBV29-1 and TRBJ1-2; possible D gene TRBD1, 6 bases. The CDR3 length is 14 residues. Germline-derived CDR1 and CDR2 are SQVTM and ANQGSEA. V lost 2 bases and J lost 7, with 17 bases in between. CDR3 DNA sequence: TGCAGCGTTGAAACGGACAGAGGGGTTGGTGGCTACACCTTC. Translated, it gives CSVETDRGVGGYTF.

The V gene is TRBV5-1, the J gene TRBJ1-2; the D is unclear. Germline CDR1 reads SGHRS; CDR2 reads YFSETQ. The length of the CDR3 is 14 residues. V was pared by 9 bases and J by 0 bases, with 15 bases between. Here the CDR3 reads CATNEGGTNYGYTF. As DNA, the CDR3 is TGCGCCACCAACGAGGGCGGTACTAACTATGGCTACACCTTC.

This sequence joins TRBV5-1 and TRBJ2-3; no definite D call. The germline V gene encodes CDR1 SGHRS and CDR2 YFSETQ. V shed 4 bases and J shed 6 bases, with 12 bases lying between them. This CDR3 contains 13 residues. The CDR3 reads CASSAVLTDTQYF. In nucleotides, the CDR3 is TGCGCCAGCAGCGCGGTGTTGACCGATACGCAGTATTTT.

The chain employs TRBV28 and TRBJ1-6; the D is unclear. Germline V lookup: CDR1 MDHEN, CDR2 SYDVKM. V dropped 5 bases and J dropped 2 bases, with 7 bases sitting between them. This CDR3 is 14 amino acids long. CDR3 DNA: TGTGCCAGCAGTAGGGCGGCCTATAATTCACCCCTCCACTTT. Protein sequence: CASSRAAYNSPLHF.

The genes are TRBV2 and TRBJ1-5; D gene unclear. V was shortened by 6 bases and J by 3 bases, with 12 bases between the two germline ends. Germline loops: CDR1 SNHLY, CDR2 FYNNEI. CDR3 length: 14 amino acids. The CDR3 loop reads CASSRDGFNQPQHF. The CDR3 nucleotides are TGTGCCAGCAGCCGCGACGGATTCAATCAGCCCCAGCATTTT. Looking up the rest from reference TRBV2 and TRBJ1-5 gives the full variable domain: EPEVTQTPSHQVTQMGQEVILRCVPISNHLYFYWYRQILGQKVEFLVSFYNNEISEKSEIFDDQFSVERPDGSNFTLKIRSTKLEDSAMYFCASSRDGFNQPQHFGDGTRLSIL.

V usage is TRBV5-1 and J usage is TRBJ1-2; D not certain. The germline CDR1 and CDR2 sequences are SGHRS and YFSETQ. CDR3 length: 14 amino acids. Trimming stripped 0 bases from V and 7 bases from J, with 13 bases between. CDR3 amino acids: CASSLELTKGGYTF. Written as DNA, the CDR3 is TGCGCCAGCAGCTTGGAACTAACAAAGGGTGGCTACACCTTC.

This clone appeared once. This chain uses TRBV28 with TRBJ2-7; D may be TRBD1 (6 bases). The germline V gene encodes CDR1 MDHEN and CDR2 SYDVKM. V was cut by 8 bases and J by 4 bases, with 21 bases left in between. The CDR3 contains 15 residues. The CDR3 loop reads CASFGSGAQGYEQYF. CDR3 DNA: TGTGCCAGCTTTGGTTCAGGGGCGCAAGGGTACGAGCAGTACTTC.

With regard to this clone: Other DNA sequences in this sample translate to the same CDR3. V is TRBV6-5 and J is TRBJ2-5; no reliable D call. This CDR3 has 12 amino acids. CDR1 is MNHEY, CDR2 SVGAGI, per germline. V lost 8 bases and J 5 bases, leaving 12 bases between the germline ends. CDR3: CASHRVGETQYF. CDR3 nucleotide sequence: TGTGCCAGCCATAGGGTTGGGGAGACCCAGTACTTC.